A single sample is the source of the 10 T cell receptor beta chains below, sequenced in a study of blood T cell repertoires in COVID-19. Only in-frame clones appear in the TCRdb table, and some are missing; sequencing was by immunoSEQ multiplex PCR. The table includes 350,000 to 450,000 clones, 70% to 90% detected once. The source material was PBMCs or T cells enriched from blood (not recorded which). The receptors stem from a woman in her late teens or twenties who had been exposed to COVID-19.

This chain joins TRBV7-2 and TRBJ2-7; 8 nucleotides match TRBD2. V shed 3 bases and J 1 base; nucleotides not matched to a gene: 5. This CDR3 has 15 residues. Looked up from germline, CDR1 is SGHTA and CDR2 is FQGNSA. DNA of the CDR3: TGTGCCAGCAGCTTTAGTCTAGCGGGTTCCTACGAGCAGTACTTC. Encoded protein: CASSFSLAGSYEQYF.

J is TRBJ2-1 and V is TRBV4-1; the match to TRBD2 covers 8 bases. The CDR3 extends over 18 amino acids. Germline CDR1 and CDR2: MGHRA and YSYEKL. V dropped 2 bases and J dropped 8; count of bases not matched to a gene: 17. The CDR3 DNA sequence: TGCGCCAGCAGCCAACCTCGCGGTAGGGTAGCGGGAAGGGATGAGCAGTTCTTC. Translation: CASSQPRGRVAGRDEQFF.

The V gene is TRBV3-1 (or the pseudogene TRBV3-2), the J gene TRBJ2-2, with TRBD2 as a possible D gene (6 bases). CDR1 and CDR2 (germline): LGHDT, YNNKEL (reference sequence). V was pared by 5 bases and J by 4 bases, with 23 bases between. This CDR3 contains 18 residues. The DNA of the CDR3 is TGTGCCAGCAGCTCCCACCTCCCGTGGGAGGCCTCCACCGGGGAGCTGTTTTTT. This codes for CASSSHLPWEASTGELFF.

The chain couples TRBV19 to TRBJ1-5, with TRBD1 as a possible D gene (6 bases). V gave up 6 bases and J gave up 6 bases, with 12 bases separating them. Germline CDR1 is LNHDA and CDR2 is SQIVND (reference sequence). This CDR3 region has 13 residues. CDR3 DNA: TGTGCCAGTAGCCCAGGGGCGGGTCAGCCCCAGCATTTT. Its protein is CASSPGAGQPQHF.

The J gene is TRBJ1-6, the V gene TRBV19, with D hard to call. Trimming cost V 5 bases and J 9 bases, with 14 bases left between them. This CDR3 is built from 14 residues. Germline V gives CDR1 LNHDA, CDR2 SQIVND (reference sequence). The CDR3 spells CASSPRPRGSPLHF. CDR3 bases: TGTGCCAGTAGTCCTCGTCCTCGGGGTTCACCCCTCCACTTT.

Concerning this clone itself: In the same sample, other DNA sequences code for this CDR3. The gene calls are TRBV6-5 and TRBJ1-6, with 9 bases aligning to TRBD1. The trim removed 4 bases at V and 7 bases at J, leaving 2 bases unmatched. The CDR3 contains 14 residues. The germline CDR1 and CDR2 sequences are MNHEY and SVGAGI. The CDR3 loop reads CASSSGTGNSPLHF. The DNA of the CDR3 is TGTGCCAGCAGTTCCGGGACAGGGAATTCACCCCTCCACTTT.

The rearrangement joins TRBV20-1 to TRBJ1-1; D not certain. The CDR3 spans 11 residues. The germline CDR1 and CDR2 sequences are DFQATT and SNEGSKA (reference sequence). Trimming removed 4 bases from V and 5 bases from J, with 8 bases in between. CDR3 DNA sequence: TGCAGTGCTATTAGGGAGACTGAAGCTTTCTTT. Its protein is CSAIRETEAFF.

The chain combines TRBV12-3 or TRBV12-4 with TRBJ2-5, with D uncertain. V dropped 3 bases and J dropped 2 bases, with 7 bases sitting between them. The CDR3 extends over 13 amino acids. In DNA, the CDR3 is TGTGCCAGCAGTTTCGGGTGGCAAGAGACCCAGTACTTC. Translating it yields CASSFGWQETQYF.

The gene calls are TRBV28 and TRBJ1-1, with unresolved D. Germline V gene data show CDR1 as MDHEN and CDR2 as SYDVKM. V was pared by 2 bases and J by 0 bases, with 7 bases between. The CDR3 is 14 amino acids. CDR3 loop: CASSLTVMNTEAFF. DNA for the CDR3: TGTGCCAGCAGTTTAACAGTAATGAACACTGAAGCTTTCTTT.

The CDR3 DNA sequence: TGCGCCAGCAGTCCACTAGGCGACAGGGGTTACTCACCCCTCCACTTT. This translates into CASSPLGDRGYSPLHF. V is TRBV4-1 and J is TRBJ1-6, with 8 bases aligning to TRBD1. CDR3 length equals 16 residues. Trimming at V came to 6 bases and at J to 10 bases, leaving 14 bases not matched to a gene. Germline lookup yields CDR1 MGHRA and CDR2 YSYEKL.